This T cell receptor beta chain was sequenced during a study of blood T cell repertoires in COVID-19. About the research overall: In each case, the material was cDNA or gDNA derived from T cells, B-cell-depleted T cells, or PBMCs.

Sequencing was performed with immunoSEQ multiplex PCR; in TCRdb, only in-frame clones are kept and a portion is missing. The sample records roughly 200,000 clones, 80% being singletons. The source of this sequence is a man in his sixties with acute or convalescent COVID-19. Sequencing was carried out using peripheral blood.

CDR3 sequence: CASSQAFTGYSGNTIYF. Written as DNA, the CDR3 is TGCGCCAGCAGCCAAGCTTTCACAGGGTACTCTGGAAACACCATATATTTT. The chain links TRBV4-3 to TRBJ1-3, with D perhaps TRBD1 (6 bases). The CDR3 runs 17 residues. Trimming removed 1 base from V and 0 bases from J, with 13 bases in between. Germline CDR1 LGHNA, CDR2 YSLEER.